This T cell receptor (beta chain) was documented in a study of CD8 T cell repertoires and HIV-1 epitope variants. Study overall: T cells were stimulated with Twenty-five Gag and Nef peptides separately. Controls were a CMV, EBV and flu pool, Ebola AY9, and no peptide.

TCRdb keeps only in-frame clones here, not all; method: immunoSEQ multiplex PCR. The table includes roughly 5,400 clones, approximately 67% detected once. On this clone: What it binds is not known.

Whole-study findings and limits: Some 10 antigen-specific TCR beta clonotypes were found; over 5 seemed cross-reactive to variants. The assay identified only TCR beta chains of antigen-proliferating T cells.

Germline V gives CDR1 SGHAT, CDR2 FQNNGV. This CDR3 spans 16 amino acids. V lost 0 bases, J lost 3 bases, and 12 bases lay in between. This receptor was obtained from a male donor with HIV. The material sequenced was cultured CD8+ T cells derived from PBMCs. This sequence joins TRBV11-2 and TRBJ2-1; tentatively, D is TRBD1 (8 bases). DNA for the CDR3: TGTGCCAGCAGCTTAGAGGACAGGGAGGGCTACAATGAGCAGTTCTTC. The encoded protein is CASSLEDREGYNEQFF.